The next 15 T cell receptor beta chains were all read from a single sample in a study of shared clonotypes between healthy human individuals. Profiling relied on immunoSEQ multiplex PCR, and the TCRdb table lists in-frame clones only, not all of them. The sample has roughly 720,000 clones; less than 95% are singletons. The sequencing input was memory CD8+ T cells from PBMCs. Indicated subset: CD45RO+ cells pooled with CCR7-negative TemRA cells. These receptor sequences come from a man younger than 35 in good health. Some clones in this sample may be carry-over from other donors' samples.

This clone was picked up many times. V is TRBV6-4 and J is TRBJ2-3; 7 nucleotides match TRBD2. Germline CDR1 reads MRHNA; CDR2 reads SNTAGT. V lost 3 bases to trimming and J lost 1 base; unmatched junction nucleotides: 4. The CDR3 loop spans 15 amino acids. The CDR3 nucleotides read TGTGCCAGCAGTGAATTTGGGGGGGGCACAGATACGCAGTATTTT. As protein: CASSEFGGGTDTQYF.

V and J are TRBV28 and TRBJ2-5; D not certain. The end of the DNA aligns better with TRBJ2-7, so the J call may be wrong. The CDR3 sequence is 12 residues long. Germline V lookup: CDR1 MDHEN, CDR2 SYDVKM. In DNA form, the CDR3 reads TGTGCCAGCAGATTTAGGGCCTACGAGCAGTACTTC. This encodes CASRFRAYEQYF.

A remark on this clone: Additional DNA sequences in this sample encode the identical CDR3. V gene TRBV27 combines with J gene TRBJ1-2; 8 bases are shared with TRBD1. There are 13 residues in the CDR3. J lost 4 bases, V lost 5 bases, and 3 bases had no gene match. The germline gives CDR1 MNHEY, CDR2 SMNVEV (reference sequence). Written as DNA, the CDR3 is TGTGCCAGCAGTCCCACAGGGGGCTATGGCTACACCTTC. It yields the protein CASSPTGGYGYTF.

This sequence joins TRBV4-1 and TRBJ2-7, with D possibly being TRBD1 (5 bases). V gave up 0 bases and J gave up 0 bases, with 12 bases separating them. Germline V gene sequence: CDR1 MGHRA, CDR2 YSYEKL. The CDR3 totals 16 residues. The CDR3 DNA reads TGCGCCAGCAGCCAAGACTCGAAGGGGAACTCCTACGAGCAGTACTTC. As protein: CASSQDSKGNSYEQYF.

The chain recombines TRBV30 with TRBJ1-1; D gene uncertain. Trimming removed 0 bases at V and 8 bases at J, with 13 bases between. Germline CDR1 GTSNPN, CDR2 SVGIG (reference sequence). The CDR3 length is 13 residues. CDR3 coding DNA: TGTGCCTGGAGTGTTAGTATGGCGAGGGAAGCTTTCTTT. As protein: CAWSVSMAREAFF.

For this clone: The identical CDR3 is also encoded by other nucleotide sequences in the sample. This rearrangement joins TRBV7-9 to TRBJ1-2; D perhaps matches TRBD1 (6 bases). The CDR3 runs to 15 residues. Germline assignment: CDR1 SEHNR and CDR2 FQNEAQ (reference sequence). V was cut by 3 bases and J by 0 bases, with 11 bases left in between. The CDR3 coding sequence is TGTGCCAGCAGCTTGGTGGCAGGGGCTAACTATGGCTACACCTTC. Amino acid sequence: CASSLVAGANYGYTF. The complete variable domain, with remaining parts taken from reference TRBV7-9 and TRBJ1-2, reads DTGVSQNPRHKITKRGQNVTFRCDPISEHNRLYWYRQTLGQGPEFLTYFQNEAQLEKSRLLSDRFSAERPKGSFSTLEIQRTEQGDSAMYLCASSLVAGANYGYTFGSGTRLTVV.

This rearrangement joins TRBV5-6 to TRBJ2-7; 9 bases match TRBD1. With V trimmed by 0 bases and J by 4 bases, 5 bases remained unmatched. CDR1 is SGHDT, CDR2 YYEEEE, per germline. The CDR3 is made up of 15 amino acids. The CDR3 DNA sequence: TGTGCCAGCAGCTTGGGTGGGACAGGGACTTACGAGCAGTACTTC. As protein: CASSLGGTGTYEQYF.

This clone was seen only once. V and J are TRBV30 and TRBJ2-1; D call uncertain. From germline, CDR1 is GTSNPN and CDR2 SVGIG (reference sequence). This CDR3 contains 14 residues. The V gene lost 2 bases and the J gene lost 6 bases, with 14 bases spanning the gap. CDR3 residues: CAWSLSFGGNEQFF. The DNA for the CDR3 is TGTGCCTGGAGTCTAAGCTTTGGTGGCAATGAGCAGTTCTTC.

The V call is TRBV5-4, the J call TRBJ1-2; TRBD1 agrees at 7 bases. The J segment lost 6 bases and the V segment lost 4 bases, leaving 9 bases of the junction unmatched. Germline CDR1 and CDR2: SGHNT and YYREEE (reference sequence). This CDR3 contains 14 residues. This CDR3 reads CASSQTGTEDGYTF. The CDR3 DNA sequence: TGTGCCAGCAGCCAAACCGGGACAGAGGATGGCTACACCTTC.

The chain joins TRBV13 to TRBJ2-1; tentative D call: TRBD2 (6 bases). Trimming pared 4 bases from V and 1 base from J, leaving 8 bases between. The CDR3 totals 14 residues. The germline V gene has CDR1 PRHDT and CDR2 FYEKMQ (reference sequence). This CDR3 is CASSSRESYNEQFF. The CDR3 DNA reads TGTGCCAGCAGCTCCCGGGAGTCCTACAATGAGCAGTTCTTC.

The chain recombines TRBV14 with TRBJ1-1; 8 bases agree with TRBD1. Losses at the gene ends were 8 bases for V and 11 bases for J; bases not matched to a gene: 7. Germline CDR1 and CDR2: SGHDN and FVKESK. The CDR3 runs 11 residues. For the CDR3, the DNA is TGTGCCAGCGGACAGGGACTATTGGCTTTCTTT. It is translated as CASGQGLLAFF.

This chain connects TRBV6-1 to TRBJ1-1, with D unresolved. Germline CDR1 reads MNHNS; CDR2 reads SASEGT. V was trimmed by 6 bases and J by 6 bases, leaving 5 bases between them. This CDR3 is 10 amino acids long. The CDR3 nucleotides read TGTGCCAGCAGGGCCGCTGAAGCTTTCTTT. It encodes CASRAAEAFF.

This chain connects TRBV7-8 to TRBJ1-2; TRBD1 matches 8 bases. The CDR3 loop spans 17 amino acids. CDR1 SGHVS and CDR2 FQNEAQ come from the germline V gene. The junction had 11 bases not matched to a gene; V was cut back by 5 bases and J by 0 bases. CDR3 in amino acids: CASSADFGQGTNYGYTF. Here the CDR3 DNA reads TGTGCCAGCAGCGCCGATTTCGGACAGGGAACTAACTATGGCTACACCTTC.

This chain joins TRBV5-1 and TRBJ2-1; 9 nucleotides agree with TRBD1. The germline V gene has CDR1 SGHRS and CDR2 YFSETQ. CDR3 length equals 16 residues. J lost 5 bases, V lost 2 bases, and 8 bases had no gene match. CDR3 in DNA: TGCGCCAGCAGCTTAGGGGGGACAGGGCTGCACAATGAGCAGTTCTTC. Its protein is CASSLGGTGLHNEQFF.

This chain connects TRBV6-1 to TRBJ1-3; weak D call: TRBD1 (5 bases). Germline V gene sequence: CDR1 MNHNS, CDR2 SASEGT. Trimming removed 4 bases from V and 0 bases from J, with 13 bases in between. The CDR3 has 16 amino acids. This chain's CDR3 is CASSATRGRSGNTIYF. DNA for the CDR3: TGTGCCAGCAGTGCGACCCGGGGCCGCTCTGGAAACACCATATATTTT.